This T cell receptor beta chain was identified during a study of spatial heterogeneity in lung cancer (dated by TCRdb to between 2017 and 2020). The study in broad terms: Beta-chain transcripts were consistently detected in greater numbers than alpha-chain transcripts, which likely reflects a higher abundance of beta-chain transcripts. Both alpha and beta chains were TCR-sequenced in samples taken at surgery, namely 220 tumor regions, approximately 66 matched nontumor lung samples and about 58 PBMC samples. Nonsynonymous mutation counts, determined by whole-exome sequencing of tumor tissue, were related to features of the TCR repertoire. In the raw uncorrected reads, each unique combination of TCR and UMI appeared more than ten times on average. In non-small cell lung cancer, the study made a quantitative comparison of TCR alpha and beta repertoires among multiple tumor regions, matched nontumor lung and blood. A strong correlation was found between TCR transcript counts in tumor regions and a T cell transcriptional module score from matched bulk RNA-seq.

Based on its abundance in the sample, this clonotype is medium-sized (0.01 to 0.1%). The target of this receptor is not known. The input lacks base qualities; no much larger clone sits a single base away. What the authors observed across the whole study: Estimated TCR-seq coverage of tumor T cells was only around 7.2% for alpha chains and roughly 12% for beta chains. Confirming at a functional level the hypothesis that regional TCRs recognize regional mutations was considered to require additional single-cell paired TCR alpha and beta sequencing. The number of expanded intratumoral alpha and beta TCRs correlated with the tumor nonsynonymous mutation count. The count of ubiquitous expanded TCRs correlated with the count of ubiquitous nonsynonymous mutations, and the count of regional expanded TCRs correlated with the count of regional nonsynonymous mutations.

V gives up 2 bases and J gives up 0 bases, and the segment between their germline ends measures 12 bases. Via the germline V gene (reference sequence), CDR1 is MNHEY and CDR2 SMNVEV. The CDR3 measures 16 amino acids from cysteine to phenylalanine. Just CDR3 DNA is preserved here, 48 bases in frame from base 1. The method behind the library was 5' RACE. This sample was sequenced with a NextSeq 500. The TCR library protocol attached a unique molecular identifier to each TCR cDNA molecule to allow correction of PCR and sequencing errors. Per the source publication's procedure: TCR identification, UMI-based error correction and CDR3 extraction were performed with Decombinator tools. TCRs above a frequency of 2 per 1,000, corresponding to the top 1% of the tumor frequency distribution, were defined as expanded. Expanded tumor TCRs were classed as regional if statistically deemed absent (corrected P<0.05) from at least one tumor region, otherwise ubiquitous. Renyi diversity was computed with the R vegan package after each repertoire had been subsampled 100 times to 5,000 TCRs. CDR3 similarity networks were built from amino acid triplet string-kernel similarity, connecting CDR3s with pairwise similarity above 0.82. TCRdb ran its own pipeline on the public reads, namely fastp trimming at Q25 and MiXCR clone calling, and kept in-frame beta chains. Every entry covers one CDR3 protein and lists the most common genes and DNA from its rows. For this entry, the V and J calls and clone size follow TCRdb and not the study's own pipeline. In this sample the table shows about 2,200 distinct CDR3 sequences, around 2.4% of which occur a single time. The ten most abundant clones make up about 8.1% of the sample.

Taken with the paper, the label for time point translates to: sample taken at primary tumor resection. Donors were under 95 patients with early-stage, untreated non-small cell lung cancer from the lung TRACERx cohort. For TCR sequencing, whole RNA was extracted from tumor and nontumor lung tissue, or from cryopreserved PBMC samples, and no cell sorting was done. Only patients with enough RNA available from two or more tumor regions were chosen for TCR sequencing. A lung pathologist reviewed the tumor and adjacent nontumor lung specimens before the specimens were selected. The clonotype originates from a male donor with early-stage non-small cell lung cancer. Sequencing used lung tumor tissue, obtained at surgery. The V and J segments used are TRBV27 and TRBJ2-3, with an unclear D gene assignment. The CDR3 region reads CASSLDRAASTDTQYF. The bases read TGTGCCAGCAGTTTAGACCGGGCGGCTAGCACAGATACGCAGTATTTT.